The 25 T cell receptor beta chains presented below share a single source sample, sequenced in a study of early T cells in non-severe SARS-CoV-2 infection. TCRdb passed the 5' RACE reads through MiXCR, listing each CDR3 protein once. The profile shows roughly 50,000 distinct CDR3 sequences, 7% to 10% of them singletons. Sequencing was performed on whole blood. Receptors were obtained from an adult who was a healthcare worker with PCR-confirmed SARS-CoV-2 infection or an uninfected control (not recorded which).

The rearrangement links TRBV18 to TRBJ1-3; 7 nucleotides line up with TRBD1. The CDR3 totals 16 residues. V lost 4 bases and J lost 6; bases outside the gene matches: 12. Germline lookup yields CDR1 KGHSH and CDR2 LQKENI. CDR3 bases: TGTGCCAGCTCACGACAGGGTACCACTTGGAAAAACACCATATATTTT. Protein product: CASSRQGTTWKNTIYF.

Many counts were recorded for this clonotype. The chain recombines TRBV6-2 or TRBV6-3 with TRBJ1-5; TRBD1 might be the D (5 bases). Germline V gene data show CDR1 as MNHEY and CDR2 as SVGEGT. The CDR3 sequence is 13 residues long. V shed 2 bases and J shed 5 bases, with 7 bases lying between them. The CDR3 nucleotides are TGTGCCAGCAGTTACGACAGTGATCAGCCCCAGCATTTT. Encoded protein: CASSYDSDQPQHF.

Many counts were recorded for this clonotype. The CDR3 nucleotides read TGCAGCGTTGCTGCAGGGGGAGGACAGCCCCAGCATTTT. Translated: CSVAAGGGQPQHF. This chain connects TRBV29-1 to TRBJ1-5, with TRBD1 matching 7 bases. The germline CDR1 and CDR2 sequences are SQVTM and ANQGSEA. Unmatched junction bases numbered 7, after V lost 4 bases and J lost 7 bases. There are 13 residues in the CDR3.

This clonotype has ten or more counts. This rearrangement joins TRBV5-4 to TRBJ2-3; weak D call: TRBD2 (6 bases). From germline, CDR1 is SGHNT and CDR2 YYREEE (reference sequence). The CDR3 sequence is 16 residues long. V lost 6 bases to trimming and J lost 6 bases, with 23 bases between them. For the CDR3, the DNA is TGTGCCAGCACCCCGCGAGAGGGAGGCGGGGAGGATACGCAGTATTTT. It encodes CASTPREGGGEDTQYF.

In its sample, this clonotype was seen many times. This CDR3 reads CSAVGGLLAKNIQYF. As DNA, the CDR3 is TGCAGCGCCGTGGGGGGTCTCCTAGCCAAAAACATTCAGTACTTC. The chain combines TRBV29-1 with TRBJ2-4, with D possibly TRBD2 on 6 matching bases. V lost 7 bases and J lost 0, with 16 bases in between. The CDR3 runs 15 residues. The V gene's germline CDR1 is SQVTM and CDR2 ANQGSEA.

This clonotype was observed a few times. This sequence joins TRBV5-1 and TRBJ2-7; D may be TRBD2 (6 bases). V was clipped by 0 bases and J by 3 bases, with 13 bases between them. The CDR3 contains 15 residues. CDR1 SGHRS and CDR2 YFSETQ come from the germline V gene. CDR3 region: CASSLEASADYEQYF. Written as DNA, the CDR3 is TGCGCCAGCAGCTTGGAGGCTAGCGCGGACTACGAGCAGTACTTC. Full variable domain (missing parts from reference TRBV5-1 and TRBJ2-7): KAGVTQTPRYLIKTRGQQVTLSCSPISGHRSVSWYQQTPGQGLQFLFEYFSETQRNKGNFPGRFSGRQFSNSRSEMNVSTLELGDSALYLCASSLEASADYEQYFGPGTRLTVT.

This chain uses TRBV27 with TRBJ1-4; D remains ambiguous. Trimming removed 1 base from V and 0 bases from J, with 6 bases in between. Germline loops: CDR1 MNHEY, CDR2 SMNVEV (reference sequence). This CDR3 spans 15 amino acids. The CDR3 coding sequence is TGTGCCAGCAGTTTATTAGCAGCAACTAATGAAAAACTGTTTTTT. Translation gives CASSLLAATNEKLFF.

J is TRBJ2-7 and V is TRBV9; 7 bases line up with TRBD1. V shed 2 bases and J 3 bases; nucleotides not matched to a gene: 5. The CDR3 contains 14 residues. Germline V lookup: CDR1 SGDLS, CDR2 YYNGEE. The CDR3, as DNA: TGTGCCAGCAGCGTCCGGGACAGCAACTACGAGCAGTACTTC. This encodes CASSVRDSNYEQYF.

This clonotype came up many times. CDR3 nucleotides: TGCAGCGTTGAAGGCCAGTTGAACACTGAAGCTTTCTTT. Its translation: CSVEGQLNTEAFF. The J gene is TRBJ1-1, the V gene TRBV29-1; D gene ambiguous. The CDR3 runs 13 residues. Germline CDR1 reads SQVTM; CDR2 reads ANQGSEA. The ends were cut back, 1 base at V and 0 bases at J, with 6 bases in the middle. The whole variable domain, filled in from reference TRBV29-1 and TRBJ1-1, reads SAVISQKPSRDICQRGTSLTIQCQVDSQVTMMFWYRQQPGQSLTLIATANQGSEATYESGFVIDKFPISRPNLTFSTLTVSNMSPEDSSIYLCSVEGQLNTEAFFGQGTRLTVV.

The rearrangement uses TRBV20-1 and TRBJ1-5; D may be TRBD1 (5 bases). Germline CDR1 is DFQATT and CDR2 is SNEGSKA (reference sequence). The CDR3 extends over 13 amino acids. V lost 7 bases to trimming and J lost 4 bases, with 14 bases between them. The CDR3 here is CSVPAGNNQPQHF. The CDR3 bases are TGCAGTGTCCCCGCAGGGAATAATCAGCCCCAGCATTTT.

This clonotype occurred a few times. V and J are TRBV20-1 and TRBJ2-3, with 10 bases aligning to TRBD2. CDR1 and CDR2 from the germline V gene are DFQATT and SNEGSKA (reference sequence). This CDR3 is built from 16 residues. V lost 0 bases to trimming and J lost 1 base; unmatched junction nucleotides: 4. The CDR3: CSARDYLAGGTDTQYF. The CDR3 DNA follows: TGCAGTGCTAGAGACTACCTAGCGGGGGGCACAGATACGCAGTATTTT.

This chain links TRBV20-1 with TRBJ2-1; 8 nucleotides agree with TRBD2. The CDR3 loop spans 16 amino acids. CDR1 and CDR2 from the germline V gene are DFQATT and SNEGSKA (reference sequence). Trimming cost V 4 bases and J 5 bases; bases outside gene matches: 13. The chain's CDR3 is CSATLPRGALNNEQFF. DNA of the CDR3: TGCAGTGCTACCTTACCGCGGGGGGCCTTAAACAATGAGCAGTTCTTC.

The chain uses TRBV2 and TRBJ1-6; D gene unclear. CDR1 and CDR2 (germline): SNHLY, FYNNEI. The CDR3 is 16 amino acids. The V end lost 6 bases, the J end lost 8 bases, and 20 bases lay between the germline ends. Here the CDR3 reads CASRVRSAQGYSPLHF. CDR3 DNA: TGTGCCAGCAGGGTTAGAAGCGCACAAGGGTATTCACCCCTCCACTTT. Using reference TRBV2 and TRBJ1-6 for the parts outside the CDR3, the full variable domain is EPEVTQTPSHQVTQMGQEVILRCVPISNHLYFYWYRQILGQKVEFLVSFYNNEISEKSEIFDDQFSVERPDGSNFTLKIRSTKLEDSAMYFCASRVRSAQGYSPLHFGNGTRLTVT.

J is TRBJ2-4 and V is TRBV20-1, with TRBD2 matching 7 bases. CDR3 size: 14 residues. Germline assignment: CDR1 DFQATT and CDR2 SNEGSKA (reference sequence). The V gene end was trimmed by 6 bases and the J gene end by 2 bases; junction bases not matched to a gene: 7. The DNA of the CDR3 is TGCAGTGCGAGTGAGGGAGGGCCCAAAAACATTCAGTACTTC. Translation gives CSASEGGPKNIQYF.

The CDR3 DNA sequence: TGCAGCGTTGGTCGGGCAGGGAGCTACAATGAGCAGTTCTTC. Encoded protein: CSVGRAGSYNEQFF. The V call is TRBV29-1, the J call TRBJ2-1, with D possibly called TRBD1 or TRBD2 (5 bases each). Germline assignment: CDR1 SQVTM and CDR2 ANQGSEA. V was shortened by 4 bases and J by 3 bases, with 13 bases between the two germline ends. The CDR3 is 14 residues long.

Concerning this clonotype itself: Since a much larger clone is just one base distant, this may be a read error. The chain joins TRBV5-6 to TRBJ2-7; 7 bases line up with TRBD1. CDR1 SGHDT and CDR2 YYEEEE come from the germline V gene. This CDR3 region has 12 residues. The CDR3 region is CVSSLQGYEQYF. In DNA form, the CDR3 reads TGTGTCAGCAGCTTACAGGGGTACGAGCAGTACTTC. Supplemented by reference TRBV5-6 and TRBJ2-7, the full variable domain reads DAGVTQSPTHLIKTRGQQVTLRCSPKSGHDTVSWYQQALGQGPQFIFQYYEEEERQRGNFPDRFSGHQFPNYSSELNVNALLLGDSALYLCVSSLQGYEQYFGPGTRLTVT.

This clonotype was seen only a few times. Being one base from a much bigger clone, this may be a read error. This rearrangement joins TRBV21-1 to TRBJ1-3; the table calls TRBD1, which could not be checked here. TRBV21-1 is annotated as a pseudogene. This CDR3 is built from 17 residues. DNA of the CDR3: TGTGTCAGCAGCAAAATGGGGACCGTAAGCTCTGGAAACACCATATATTTT. Translating it yields CVSSKMGTVSSGNTIYF.

This chain uses TRBV7-6 with TRBJ2-2; D is tentatively TRBD1 or TRBD2 (6 bases each). The CDR3 runs 16 residues. With 5 bases removed from V and 6 bases from J, the gap between germline ends came to 19 bases. Looked up from germline, CDR1 is SGHVS and CDR2 is FNYEAQ. The CDR3 region has the DNA TGTGCCAGCAGCCTCCCCTCGGGGGCGAAGGCCGGGGAGCTGTTTTTT. It translates to CASSLPSGAKAGELFF.

V usage is TRBV5-1 and J usage is TRBJ1-1, with D unclear. The CDR3 is 12 residues long. Looked up from germline, CDR1 is SGHRS and CDR2 is YFSETQ. Trimming pared 3 bases from V and 1 base from J, leaving 4 bases between. This CDR3 reads CASSWENTEAFF. DNA of the CDR3: TGCGCCAGCAGCTGGGAGAACACTGAAGCTTTCTTT.

This clonotype turned up a few times. The rearrangement links TRBV11-2 to TRBJ2-5, with 9 nucleotides matching TRBD2. V trimming: 2 bases; J trimming: 4 bases; junction bases outside the gene matches: 11. CDR1 SGHAT and CDR2 FQNNGV come from the germline V gene. The CDR3 contains 17 residues. In DNA form, the CDR3 reads TGTGCCAGCAGCTTATCGTGGGGACTAGCTTTTGGAGAGACCCAGTACTTC. It codes for CASSLSWGLAFGETQYF.

Only a few counts were recorded for this clonotype. V gene TRBV28 combines with J gene TRBJ2-5, with 11 bases lining up with TRBD2. With V trimmed by 5 bases and J by 4 bases, 9 bases remained unmatched. Germline CDR1 reads MDHEN; CDR2 reads SYDVKM. The CDR3 spans 16 residues. In DNA, the CDR3 is TGTGCCAGCAGTCCCCCAACACTAGCGGGAGTAGAGACCCAGTACTTC. Its translation is CASSPPTLAGVETQYF.

This clonotype occurred a few times. The chain uses TRBV12-3 or TRBV12-4 and TRBJ2-5, with 14 bases matching TRBD2. There are 15 residues in the CDR3. V was clipped by 4 bases and J by 4 bases; unmatched bases: 2. The CDR3 DNA reads TGTGCCAGCAGTTCAGGACTAGCGGGAGGAGAGACCCAGTACTTC. It codes for CASSSGLAGGETQYF.

This CDR3 reads CASSQEGLVGPRNTEAFF. The CDR3 DNA reads TGCGCCAGCAGCCAAGAAGGCTTGGTGGGGCCTCGGAACACTGAAGCTTTCTTT. The V call is TRBV4-1, the J call TRBJ1-1, with D perhaps TRBD1 (5 bases). Germline V gene data show CDR1 as MGHRA and CDR2 as YSYEKL. This CDR3 comprises 18 residues. Trimming shortened V by 0 bases and J by 1 base, and 18 bases separated the two germline ends.

This clonotype was seen repeatedly, ten times or more. This rearrangement joins TRBV27 to TRBJ2-6; D is undetermined. V gave up 6 bases and J gave up 2 bases, with 2 bases separating them. Per germline, CDR1 MNHEY and CDR2 SMNVEV (reference sequence). This CDR3 comprises 12 residues. CDR3 region: CASSTGANVLTF. For the CDR3, the DNA is TGTGCCAGCAGCACTGGGGCCAACGTCCTGACTTTC.

This clonotype was detected only a few times. The chain employs TRBV19 and TRBJ2-1, with a weak D call TRBD2 (6 bases). The germline gives CDR1 LNHDA, CDR2 SQIVND (reference sequence). The CDR3 covers 14 residues. Deletions cut 6 bases from V and 3 bases from J, with 12 bases between. The CDR3 DNA is TGTGCCAGTAGCGCCGGGACTTTCTACAATGAGCAGTTCTTC. This sequence encodes CASSAGTFYNEQFF.